A selection of T cell receptor beta chains follows, all from one sample in a study of graft-versus-host responses after intestinal transplantation. TCRdb's copy holds only in-frame clones and misses some; the assay was immunoSEQ multiplex PCR. This sample has some 110,000 clones; 85% to 95% occur once, and the top ten carry 0.9% to 1.5%. These receptors have no known antigen. The sample in question was unstimulated CD8+ T cells sorted from spleen or lymph node cells, obtained before transplant. Receptor source: a human donor who was the organ donor for an intestinal transplant. The CDR3 runs from the conserved cysteine through the conserved F or W. A D gene is named only where the DNA matches it firmly. Only part of the rows carry a size: once, few, many, or a class if the clone is expanded.

CDR3 protein | CDR3 DNA | D gene | V gene | clone size | J gene
CASSDTFSNQPQHF | TGCGCCAGCAGTGATACGTTTAGCAATCAGCCCCAGCATTTT | NA | TRBV10-1 | NA | TRBJ1-5
CASSVGVDSSYEQYF | TGTGCCAGCAGCGTTGGTGTGGACTCCTCCTACGAGCAGTACTTC | NA | TRBV9 | NA | TRBJ2-7
CASSLRTGGNTEAFF | TGTGCCAGCAGCTTAAGGACAGGGGGAAACACTGAAGCTTTCTTT | TRBD1 | TRBV27 | NA | TRBJ1-1
CASSLSGGGGSLEQFF | TGTGCCAGCAGTTTATCGGGCGGAGGCGGCTCCTTGGAGCAGTTCTTC | NA | TRBV27 | NA | TRBJ2-1
CASSRTGNQPQHF | TGTGCCAGCAGTCGGACAGGGAATCAGCCCCAGCATTTT | TRBD1 | TRBV7-2 | once | TRBJ1-5
CASSQGPEQFF | TGTGCCAGCAGTCAGGGACCTGAGCAGTTCTTC | NA | TRBV6-1 | NA | TRBJ2-1
CASSREPRQPQHF | TGTGCCAGCTCCAGGGAGCCGCGACAGCCCCAGCATTTT | NA | TRBV18 | NA | TRBJ1-5
CASSPDRGATYEQYF | TGTGCCAGCAGCCCTGACAGGGGCGCCACCTACGAGCAGTACTTC | TRBD1 | TRBV7-2 | NA | TRBJ2-7
CASSLEGVIDTQYF | TGTGCCAGCAGCTTAGAAGGGGTTATAGATACGCAGTATTTT | NA | TRBV11-1 | NA | TRBJ2-3
CAWSDPPPGTGGWTQYF | TGTGCCTGGAGTGACCCTCCTCCCGGGACAGGGGGGTGGACCCAGTACTTC | TRBD1 | TRBV30 | NA | TRBJ2-5
CASRTGGKGYYEQYF | TGTGCCAGCAGGACAGGGGGAAAGGGGTACTACGAGCAGTACTTC | TRBD1 | TRBV27 | NA | TRBJ2-7
CASSVTQGAYEQYF | TGTGCCAGCAGCGTAACGCAGGGGGCCTACGAGCAGTACTTC | TRBD1 | TRBV9 | NA | TRBJ2-7
CASSLSRTEAFF | TGTGCCAGCAGCTTAAGCCGCACTGAAGCTTTCTTT | NA | TRBV7-2 | NA | TRBJ1-1
CASSIGTPGSSPLHF | TGTGCCAGTAGTATAGGGACGCCGGGGAGTTCACCCCTCCACTTT | NA | TRBV19 | NA | TRBJ1-6
CAGPRGAGELFF | TGTGCCGGGCCCCGGGGGGCCGGGGAGCTGTTTTTT | TRBD2 | TRBV2 | NA | TRBJ2-2
CASSERWLWARDTEAFF | TGTGCCAGCAGTGAAAGATGGTTATGGGCCCGGGACACTGAAGCTTTCTTT | NA | TRBV2 | NA | TRBJ1-1
CATSGLQETQYF | TGTGCCACCTCGGGACTGCAAGAGACCCAGTACTTC | NA | TRBV19 | NA | TRBJ2-5
CASSQDGGALNTEAFF | TGTGCCAGCAGCCAAGATGGTGGGGCCCTGAACACTGAAGCTTTCTTT | NA | TRBV14 | NA | TRBJ1-1
CASSPGSQYYGYTF | TGTGCCAGCAGCCCCGGGAGTCAGTACTATGGCTACACCTTC | NA | TRBV5-6 | NA | TRBJ1-2
CASRDYEKLFF | TGTGCCAGCAGGGATTATGAAAAACTGTTTTTT | NA | TRBV6-6 | NA | TRBJ1-4
CASSPVRDTQYF | TGTGCCAGCAGCCCGGTTAGGGATACGCAGTATTTT | NA | TRBV5-5 | NA | TRBJ2-3
CASSRGVSEAFF | TGTGCCAGCAGTCGAGGGGTGTCTGAAGCTTTCTTT | NA | TRBV28 | NA | TRBJ1-1
CASSVVPTGTYEQYF | TGTGCCAGCAGCGTAGTGCCGACCGGTACCTACGAGCAGTACTTC | NA | TRBV9 | NA | TRBJ2-7
CASMLSGRGDEQYF | TGTGCCAGCATGCTAAGCGGGAGAGGGGACGAGCAGTACTTC | TRBD2 | TRBV6-6 | NA | TRBJ2-7
CASRLSESSYNEQFF | TGTGCCAGCCGCCTTTCGGAGAGCTCCTACAATGAGCAGTTCTTC | NA | TRBV6-5 | NA | TRBJ2-1
CASSTWTRAGYTF | TGTGCCAGCAGCACCTGGACCCGGGCGGGCTACACCTTC | NA | TRBV9 | NA | TRBJ1-2
CAISGKGVAGETDTQYF | TGTGCCATCAGTGGGAAGGGAGTCGCGGGAGAGACAGATACGCAGTATTTT | TRBD2 | TRBV10-3 | NA | TRBJ2-3
CASSSLTGTEAFF | TGTGCCAGCAGCTCTCTAACAGGCACTGAAGCTTTCTTT | NA | TRBV7-9 | NA | TRBJ1-1
CAILSDDYNEQFF | TGTGCCATTCTATCAGACGATTACAATGAGCAGTTCTTC | NA | TRBV10-3 | NA | TRBJ2-1
CASSLSDNSGNTIYF | TGTGCCAGCAGTTTATCTGACAACTCTGGAAACACCATATATTTT | NA | TRBV28 | NA | TRBJ1-3
CAWSIGTALNQPQHF | TGTGCCTGGAGTATCGGGACGGCTCTTAATCAGCCCCAGCATTTT | NA | TRBV30 | NA | TRBJ1-5
CASSQAGGGYNEQFF | TGCGCCAGCAGCCAAGCAGGTGGGGGCTACAATGAGCAGTTCTTC | NA | TRBV4-1 | once | TRBJ2-1
CASSLDSRGPNYGYTF | TGTGCCAGCAGCTTAGACTCCAGGGGACCCAACTATGGCTACACCTTC | NA | TRBV7-9 | NA | TRBJ1-2
CASIRGTENTEAFF | TGTGCCAGCATTAGGGGAACGGAGAACACTGAAGCTTTCTTT | NA | TRBV2 | NA | TRBJ1-1
CASSPPGSYGYTF | TGTGCCAGCAGCCCTCCAGGGAGCTATGGCTACACCTTC | NA | TRBV7-9 | NA | TRBJ1-2
CASSEARLAVSYNEQFF | TGTGCCAGCAGTGAAGCCCGACTAGCGGTTTCCTACAATGAGCAGTTCTTC | TRBD2 | TRBV6-1 | few | TRBJ2-1
CASSLKPVWGDEQFF | TGTGCCAGCAGCTTAAAACCTGTTTGGGGGGATGAGCAGTTCTTC | NA | TRBV7-2 | NA | TRBJ2-1
CASSEWGALSEQFF | TGTGCCAGCAGTGAGTGGGGGGCTTTAAGTGAGCAGTTCTTC | NA | TRBV6-1 | NA | TRBJ2-1
CATSRQWTGADTGELFF | TGTGCCACCAGCAGACAATGGACAGGGGCGGACACCGGGGAGCTGTTTTTT | TRBD1 | TRBV15 | NA | TRBJ2-2
CASSVLAGETDTQYF | TGTGCCAGCAGTGTGCTAGCGGGAGAAACAGATACGCAGTATTTT | TRBD2 | TRBV27 | NA | TRBJ2-3
CASSQVEGSSYEQYF | TGCGCCAGCAGCCAAGTAGAGGGAAGCTCCTACGAGCAGTACTTC | NA | TRBV4-1 | NA | TRBJ2-7
CASSPDRVPIYEQYF | TGCGCCAGCAGCCCAGACAGGGTACCTATTTACGAGCAGTACTTC | TRBD1 | TRBV4-3 | NA | TRBJ2-7
CASSQDLAGPYEQYF | TGCGCCAGCAGCCAAGATTTGGCTGGACCCTACGAGCAGTACTTC | NA | TRBV4-1 | once | TRBJ2-7